This entry features one T cell receptor beta chain sequence. Trimming cost V 4 bases and J 0 bases, with 8 bases left between them. This CDR3 is 14 amino acids long. Germline V lookup: CDR1 SGHRS, CDR2 YFSETQ. This sample was included in a study of blood T cell repertoires in COVID-19. On the study more broadly: Acute-phase and convalescent COVID-19 samples originated in the United States, Italy and Spain.

In the original workflow: The authors estimated nucleated cell counts from reference gene primer amplification. Clones were read by immunoSEQ multiplex PCR, and TCRdb kept only the in-frame ones, dropping some. The V and J calls and clone size are taken from that table; D and trimming were inferred from the DNA. This table has around 39,000 clones, just over 85% appearing once. The clonotype originates from a man in his forties or fifties with active COVID-19. The specimen sequenced was peripheral blood. The J gene is TRBJ2-1, the V gene TRBV5-1; D ambiguous. Written as DNA, the CDR3 is TGCGCCAGCAGCCCCCGGAGCTCCTACAATGAGCAGTTCTTC. Translation: CASSPRSSYNEQFF.